A single sample gave rise to the 10 T cell receptor beta chains below, sequenced in a study of human T cells and chemical hapten exposure. One entry per CDR3 protein, called by TCRdb with MiXCR from the RACE reads. The sample holds about 77,000 distinct CDR3 sequences, 11% to 15% seen once. Noted time point: pre-sensitization, week 0. Treatment reported: therapeutic diphenylcyclopropenone sensitization with weekly scalp DPC. Sequences were derived from whole blood, sampled in connection with sensitization to the hapten diphenylcyclopropenone (DPC). The receptors stem from a woman aged 50 to 60 with alopecia areata. Some clones in this sample may be carry-over from other donors' samples.

This sequence joins TRBV19 and TRBJ2-5; 12 bases are a match to TRBD2. Germline values: CDR1 LNHDA, CDR2 SQIVND (reference sequence). V lost 7 bases to trimming and J lost 4 bases; unmatched junction nucleotides: 7. CDR3 size: 15 residues. The CDR3 DNA reads as TGTGCCAGTACCCGAGGGACTAGCGGGCGAGAGACCCAGTACTTC. It codes for CASTRGTSGRETQYF.

This clonotype was found many times. This chain links TRBV30 with TRBJ1-2; a weak D match, TRBD1 (5 bases). The V gene's germline CDR1 is GTSNPN and CDR2 SVGIG (reference sequence). Trimming left V 0 bases short and J 0 bases short, with 8 bases between. The CDR3 runs to 14 residues. The CDR3 protein is CAWSVSGANYGYTF. In DNA, the CDR3 is TGTGCCTGGAGTGTATCGGGGGCTAACTATGGCTACACCTTC.

The gene calls are TRBV7-2 and TRBJ2-7, with TRBD2 identical over 13 bases. The CDR3 is 14 residues long. Germline V gives CDR1 SGHTA, CDR2 FQGNSA. The junction had 2 bases not matched to a gene; V was cut back by 4 bases and J by 5 bases. The DNA of the CDR3 is TGTGCCAGCAGCTGGGGACTAGCGGGGAACGAGCAGTACTTC. It specifies CASSWGLAGNEQYF. Supplemented by reference TRBV7-2 and TRBJ2-7, the full variable domain reads GAGVSQSPSNKVTEKGKDVELRCDPISGHTALYWYRQSLGQGLEFLIYFQGNSAPDKSGLPSDRFSAERTGGSVSTLTIQRTQQEDSAVYLCASSWGLAGNEQYFGPGTRLTVT.

This chain connects TRBV3-1 to TRBJ2-3; D gene uncertain. Germline lookup yields CDR1 LGHDT and CDR2 YNNKEL (reference sequence). Trimming stripped 0 bases from V and 6 bases from J, with 16 bases between. This CDR3 spans 16 amino acids. The CDR3 here is CASSQEPRLSSDTQYF. In DNA form, the CDR3 reads TGTGCCAGCAGCCAAGAACCCCGACTCTCATCCGATACGCAGTATTTT.

This clonotype has more than one count but fewer than ten. The rearrangement links TRBV5-6 to TRBJ2-1, with D tentatively TRBD1 or TRBD2 (6 bases each). Germline V gene data show CDR1 as SGHDT and CDR2 as YYEEEE. The V end was cut by 4 bases, the J end by 3 bases, with 20 bases between. This CDR3 region has 17 residues. CDR3 DNA: TGTGCCAGCAGCAAGCGTCTTGCAGGAGGGGGCTACAATGAGCAGTTCTTC. The encoded protein is CASSKRLAGGGYNEQFF.

The chain carries TRBV11-2 and TRBJ2-1, with 15 bases aligning to TRBD2. CDR1 and CDR2 from the germline V gene are SGHAT and FQNNGV. V lost 5 bases and J lost 9; bases outside the gene matches: 8. The CDR3 is 16 amino acids. This CDR3 reads CASSGGLAGGRGEQFF. DNA of the CDR3: TGTGCCAGCAGCGGCGGACTAGCGGGAGGGCGGGGTGAGCAGTTCTTC.

This clonotype was detected a few times. The chain has TRBV7-8 and TRBJ2-7; D gene unclear. This CDR3 spans 14 amino acids. Trimming pared 6 bases from V and 0 bases from J, leaving 12 bases between. The germline gives CDR1 SGHVS, CDR2 FQNEAQ. In nucleotides, the CDR3 is TGTGCCAGCAGTTCGGTCCGGAACTCCTACGAGCAGTACTTC. This translates into CASSSVRNSYEQYF.

The V and J genes are TRBV11-2 and TRBJ1-1; 8 bases line up with TRBD1. The J segment lost 5 bases and the V segment lost 5 bases, leaving 16 bases of the junction unmatched. The CDR3 extends over 17 amino acids. Germline values: CDR1 SGHAT, CDR2 FQNNGV. The CDR3 reads CASSRVQGALALTEAFF. The CDR3 region has the DNA TGTGCCAGCAGCCGGGTGCAGGGGGCGTTGGCGTTGACTGAAGCTTTCTTT. Drawing the rest from reference TRBV11-2 and TRBJ1-1, the complete variable domain is EAGVAQSPRYKIIEKRQSVAFWCNPISGHATLYWYQQILGQGPKLLIQFQNNGVVDDSQLPKDRFSAERLKGVDSTLKIQPAKLEDSAVYLCASSRVQGALALTEAFFGQGTRLTVV.

This sequence joins TRBV4-3 and TRBJ2-6; TRBD2 might be the D (6 bases). This CDR3 region has 16 residues. V lost 1 base to trimming and J lost 3 bases, with 10 bases between them. Germline V lookup: CDR1 LGHNA, CDR2 YSLEER. CDR3 loop: CASSQVGGFGANVLTF. CDR3 nucleotides: TGCGCCAGCAGCCAAGTCGGAGGGTTTGGGGCCAACGTCCTGACTTTC.

The gene calls are TRBV2 and TRBJ2-6; D remains ambiguous. This CDR3 is built from 15 residues. Trimming pared 4 bases from V and 0 bases from J, leaving 7 bases between. Germline lookup yields CDR1 SNHLY and CDR2 FYNNEI. Here the CDR3 reads CASSGTRSGANVLTF. The CDR3 DNA is TGTGCCAGCAGTGGTACGCGCTCTGGGGCCAACGTCCTGACTTTC. Looking up the rest from reference TRBV2 and TRBJ2-6 gives the full variable domain: EPEVTQTPSHQVTQMGQEVILRCVPISNHLYFYWYRQILGQKVEFLVSFYNNEISEKSEIFDDQFSVERPDGSNFTLKIRSTKLEDSAMYFCASSGTRSGANVLTFGAGSRLTVL.